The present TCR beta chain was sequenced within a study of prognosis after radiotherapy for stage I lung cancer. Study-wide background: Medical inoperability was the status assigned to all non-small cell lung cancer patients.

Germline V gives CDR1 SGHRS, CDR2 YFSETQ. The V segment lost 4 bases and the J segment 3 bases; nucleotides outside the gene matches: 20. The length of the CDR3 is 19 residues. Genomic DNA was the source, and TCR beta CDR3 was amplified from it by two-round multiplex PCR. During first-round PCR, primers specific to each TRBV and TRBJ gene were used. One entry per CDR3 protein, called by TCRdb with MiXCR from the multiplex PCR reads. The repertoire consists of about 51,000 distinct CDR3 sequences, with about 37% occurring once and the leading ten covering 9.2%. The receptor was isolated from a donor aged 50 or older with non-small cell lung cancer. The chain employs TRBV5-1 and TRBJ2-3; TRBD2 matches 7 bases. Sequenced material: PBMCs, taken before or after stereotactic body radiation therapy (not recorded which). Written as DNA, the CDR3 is TGCGCCAGCAGCGGGGGTGGTAGCGGGCTTTCTCTATGGACAGATACGCAGTATTTT. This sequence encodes CASSGGGSGLSLWTDTQYF.